A single sample is the source of the 23 T cell receptor beta chains below, sequenced in a study of shared clonotypes between healthy human individuals. The data were produced by immunoSEQ multiplex PCR, yet TCRdb's version contains in-frame clones alone and is incomplete. The data show 110,000 or so clones, about 63% seen once. Sequencing was done on a sample of memory CD8+ T cells sorted from blood. Subset denoted: CD45RO+ cells pooled with CCR7-negative TemRA cells. These receptors were collected from a woman in her 30s in good health.

This clone came up a few times. This chain joins TRBV6-1 and TRBJ2-1; 7 nucleotides line up with TRBD1. Germline CDR1 is MNHNS and CDR2 is SASEGT. The CDR3 totals 15 residues. V trimming: 1 base; J trimming: 6 bases; junction bases outside the gene matches: 6. The CDR3 DNA is TGTGCCAGCAGTGAAGGGGTAGGACAGGCCAATGAGCAGTTCTTC. The encoded protein is CASSEGVGQANEQFF.

The chain has TRBV27 and TRBJ2-7; 8 bases are shared with TRBD2. V was clipped by 6 bases and J by 3 bases; unmatched bases: 7. Germline CDR1 reads MNHEY; CDR2 reads SMNVEV (reference sequence). The CDR3 totals 14 residues. The CDR3 is CASSQVAGGYEQYF. The CDR3 DNA follows: TGTGCCAGCAGCCAAGTGGCGGGAGGCTACGAGCAGTACTTC.

V gene TRBV7-8 combines with J gene TRBJ2-5; D is unclear. The DNA end is a closer match to TRBJ2-7, so the J assignment may be wrong. The CDR3 sequence is 18 residues long. The germline gives CDR1 SGHVS, CDR2 FQNEAQ. CDR3 sequence reads: CASSLETGWETRSHEQYF. CDR3 nucleotides: TGTGCCAGCAGCTTAGAAACTGGGTGGGAAACGCGAAGCCACGAGCAGTACTTC.

This clone came up once. CDR3 sequence (DNA): TGTGCCAGCAGCTTGTCGGGGTCTGTCCGGGACAGGCGAGAGACCCAGTACTTC. Protein sequence: CASSLSGSVRDRRETQYF. This rearrangement joins TRBV5-4 to TRBJ2-5; 8 bases agree with TRBD1. The CDR3 is 18 amino acids. In germline, CDR1 is SGHNT, CDR2 YYREEE (reference sequence). J was trimmed by 4 bases and V by 1 base; bases with no gene match: 15.

The chain recombines TRBV5-1 with TRBJ1-5; D may be TRBD1 (6 bases). The CDR3 consists of 15 residues. V lost 1 base and J 0 bases, leaving 8 bases between the germline ends. CDR1 SGHRS and CDR2 YFSETQ come from the germline V gene. Here the CDR3 reads CASSLKTGSNQPQHF. The CDR3 region has the DNA TGCGCCAGCAGCTTGAAGACAGGTAGCAATCAGCCCCAGCATTTT.

CDR3 loop: CASSVGSGGNEQFF. The CDR3 coding sequence is TGTGCCAGCAGCGTTGGAAGCGGGGGCAATGAGCAGTTCTTC. The J gene is TRBJ2-1, the V gene TRBV9, with 8 bases lining up with TRBD2. Germline-derived CDR1 and CDR2 are SGDLS and YYNGEE. The CDR3 is 14 residues long. With V trimmed by 2 bases and J by 6 bases, 4 bases remained unmatched.

This sequence joins TRBV5-5 and TRBJ2-7; 7 bases are a match to TRBD1. Trimming took 4 bases from V and 6 from J; bases not matched to a gene: 10. The CDR3 spans 14 residues. Germline assignment: CDR1 SGHKS and CDR2 YYEKEE (reference sequence). This CDR3 reads CASSLDRSWFEQYF. The CDR3 region has the DNA TGTGCCAGCAGCCTGGACAGGAGTTGGTTCGAGCAGTACTTC.

V usage is TRBV6-6 and J usage is TRBJ2-7; D is undetermined. V lost 4 bases and J lost 1, with 11 bases in between. CDR1 is MNHNY, CDR2 SVGAGI, per germline (reference sequence). The CDR3 sequence is 14 residues long. CDR3 amino acids: CASSSRLASYEQYF. For the CDR3, the DNA is TGTGCCAGCAGTTCCCGTTTAGCTTCCTACGAGCAGTACTTC.

The chain joins TRBV10-1 to TRBJ2-3; no clear D. V shed 5 bases and J shed 0 bases, with 12 bases lying between them. Germline V gene data show CDR1 as WNHNN and CDR2 as SYGVQD (reference sequence). CDR3 length: 15 amino acids. Here the CDR3 reads CASSQDGRSTDTQYF. CDR3 DNA: TGCGCCAGCAGTCAGGACGGAAGGAGCACAGATACGCAGTATTTT.

The CDR3, as DNA: TGCAGTGCTACCAGACGGGAGCAGTTCTTC. The encoded protein is CSATRREQFF. The chain is built from TRBV20-1 and TRBJ2-1; D is unclear. This CDR3 region has 10 residues. Deletions cut 4 bases from V and 10 bases from J, with 8 bases between. Germline lookup yields CDR1 DFQATT and CDR2 SNEGSKA (reference sequence).

The rearrangement joins TRBV10-3 to TRBJ2-1, with 9 nucleotides matching TRBD2. Germline CDR1 and CDR2: ENHRY and SYGVKD. This CDR3 spans 18 amino acids. The V segment lost 2 bases and the J segment 0 bases; nucleotides outside the gene matches: 8. CDR3 DNA: TGTGCCATCAGTGAGCCTAGCGGGGCGACAAGCTCCTACAATGAGCAGTTCTTC. Translation gives CAISEPSGATSSYNEQFF.

The chain combines TRBV30 with TRBJ2-1, with TRBD2 matching over 7 bases. There are 15 residues in the CDR3. Looked up from germline, CDR1 is GTSNPN and CDR2 is SVGIG (reference sequence). With 4 bases clipped from V and 9 bases from J, the junction kept 15 bases outside the gene matches. The DNA for the CDR3 is TGTGCCTGGATCAAGGGGTCTAGCGGCCCCGGTGAGCAGTTCTTC. Its protein product is CAWIKGSSGPGEQFF.

This clone occurred a few times. This chain links TRBV29-1 with TRBJ2-1, with 10 positions matching TRBD1. The V and J ends lost 6 bases and 0 bases, in that order; junction bases with no gene match: 5. Germline assignment: CDR1 SQVTM and CDR2 ANQGSEA. The CDR3 is made up of 15 amino acids. The CDR3 region is CSVGTGASSYNEQFF. In nucleotides, the CDR3 is TGCAGCGTAGGGACAGGGGCTAGCTCCTACAATGAGCAGTTCTTC.

This clone was found many times. The chain combines TRBV6-6 with TRBJ1-2; D is ambiguous. Trimming shortened V by 0 bases and J by 4 bases, and 15 bases separated the two germline ends. The CDR3 length is 16 residues. The germline V gene encodes CDR1 MNHNY and CDR2 SVGAGI (reference sequence). CDR3 DNA sequence: TGTGCCAGCAGTTACTCTTTCCCGGGAGTTGGCTATGGCTACACCTTC. Its protein product is CASSYSFPGVGYGYTF.

The chain couples TRBV6-1 to TRBJ2-7; tentative D call: TRBD1 (5 bases). The CDR3 has 13 amino acids. Germline V gene sequence: CDR1 MNHNS, CDR2 SASEGT. V lost 10 bases and J lost 0, with 13 bases in between. The CDR3 loop is CAIMTASSYEQYF. Here the CDR3 DNA reads TGTGCCATCATGACAGCGAGCTCCTACGAGCAGTACTTC.

This sequence joins TRBV2 and TRBJ2-7; D assignment may be TRBD1 or TRBD2 (5 bases each). V gave up 10 bases and J gave up 6 bases, with 31 bases separating them. CDR3 length: 17 amino acids. Germline V CDR1 and CDR2: SNHLY, FYNNEI. The CDR3 sequence is CATSRHSGTLSHSEQYF. The CDR3 coding sequence is TGTGCCACCAGCCGACACTCCGGGACCCTGAGCCATTCCGAGCAGTACTTC. The variable domain in full, with the rest retrieved from reference TRBV2 and TRBJ2-7, is EPEVTQTPSHQVTQMGQEVILRCVPISNHLYFYWYRQILGQKVEFLVSFYNNEISEKSEIFDDQFSVERPDGSNFTLKIRSTKLEDSAMYFCATSRHSGTLSHSEQYFGPGTRLTVT.

In its sample, this clone was seen a few times. This sequence joins TRBV28 and TRBJ2-7; perhaps TRBD1 as D (6 bases). The CDR3 consists of 12 residues. Germline V CDR1 and CDR2: MDHEN, SYDVKM. V lost 3 bases and J lost 6, with 9 bases in between. The CDR3 sequence: CASSLRGIEQYF. CDR3 bases: TGTGCCAGCAGTTTGAGGGGGATCGAGCAGTACTTC.

Only a few counts were recorded for this clone. The chain couples TRBV6-1 to TRBJ1-3; D gene unclear. Trimming took off 8 bases at V and 2 bases at J, with 16 bases between the two ends. Germline V gene lookup returns CDR1 MNHNS and CDR2 SASEGT. CDR3 length: 15 residues. The CDR3 nucleotides read TGTGCCAGCTCCCTTGTCGGGGAAGCTGGAAACACCATATATTTT. Translating it yields CASSLVGEAGNTIYF.

The rearrangement links TRBV19 to TRBJ2-7, with 9 bases that match TRBD1. Germline loops: CDR1 LNHDA, CDR2 SQIVND (reference sequence). This CDR3 has 14 amino acids. Unmatched junction bases numbered 4, after V lost 3 bases and J lost 4 bases. Here the CDR3 reads CASSIGQGMYEQYF. Written as DNA, the CDR3 is TGTGCCAGTAGTATTGGACAGGGGATGTACGAGCAGTACTTC.

Only a few counts were recorded for this clone. In the same sample, other DNA sequences code for this CDR3. V and J are TRBV5-1 and TRBJ2-7; 11 nucleotides agree with TRBD1. The CDR3 totals 15 residues. Germline CDR1 reads SGHRS; CDR2 reads YFSETQ. Trimming removed 4 bases from V and 3 bases from J; junction bases left unmatched: 6. CDR3 sequence (DNA): TGCGCCAGCAGCGACCGGACAGGGGGCCTCTACGAGCAGTACTTC. Translating gives CASSDRTGGLYEQYF.

This rearrangement joins TRBV4-2 to TRBJ2-7; D is perhaps TRBD2 (5 bases). The germline V gene has CDR1 LGHNA and CDR2 YNFKEQ. The CDR3 totals 14 residues. V lost 5 bases to trimming and J lost 3 bases, with 14 bases between them. The CDR3 loop reads CASSMAGENYEQYF. The CDR3 DNA reads TGTGCCAGCAGCATGGCCGGGGAGAACTACGAGCAGTACTTC.

The V call is TRBV5-4, the J call TRBJ2-7; a weak D match, TRBD2 (5 bases). V was clipped by 0 bases and J by 0 bases, with 25 bases between them. CDR3 length equals 20 residues. Germline V gene lookup returns CDR1 SGHNT and CDR2 YYREEE (reference sequence). Written as DNA, the CDR3 is TGTGCCAGCAGCTTGGGGACGTGGATGGGAGCCACCACGAGCTCCTACGAGCAGTACTTC. Protein sequence: CASSLGTWMGATTSSYEQYF.

This chain connects TRBV7-2 to TRBJ2-7; D gene uncertain. Trimming took off 5 bases at V and 4 bases at J, with 12 bases between the two ends. The CDR3 has 13 residues. The V gene's germline CDR1 is SGHTA and CDR2 FQGNSA. The CDR3 loop reads CASSHARLYEQYF. The CDR3 region has the DNA TGTGCCAGCAGCCACGCGAGACTTTACGAGCAGTACTTC.